The 30 T cell receptor beta chains in this list originate from one sample, sequenced in a study of blood T cell repertoires in COVID-19. Here immunoSEQ multiplex PCR was the method, and the copy in TCRdb shows in-frame clones only, minus some. The repertoire consists of 200,000 to 250,000 clones, with 85% to 90% occurring once and the leading ten covering around 3%. Material: peripheral blood. The source is a man aged 60 to 69 with acute or convalescent COVID-19.

The V call is TRBV6-5, the J call TRBJ1-4, with D possibly matching TRBD1 (5 bases). V lost 7 bases to trimming and J lost 8 bases, with 17 bases between them. The CDR3 covers 14 residues. CDR1 and CDR2 from the germline V gene are MNHEY and SVGAGI. The DNA for the CDR3 is TGTGCCAGCACCCAGGGCGTTATGGACGAAAAACTGTTTTTT. It translates to CASTQGVMDEKLFF.

This clone showed up just a few times. The chain recombines TRBV5-6 with TRBJ2-7, with unresolved D. The CDR3 has 13 amino acids. CDR1 and CDR2 (germline): SGHDT, YYEEEE. V was shortened by 1 base and J by 3 bases, with 8 bases between the two germline ends. The CDR3 DNA reads TGTGCCAGCAGCTTGCCCGCAGGCTACGAGCAGTACTTC. As protein: CASSLPAGYEQYF. The full variable domain, rest sourced from reference TRBV5-6 and TRBJ2-7, is DAGVTQSPTHLIKTRGQQVTLRCSPKSGHDTVSWYQQALGQGPQFIFQYYEEEERQRGNFPDRFSGHQFPNYSSELNVNALLLGDSALYLCASSLPAGYEQYFGPGTRLTVT.

V and J are TRBV27 and TRBJ2-7, with 8 positions matching TRBD2. Per the germline V gene, CDR1 is MNHEY and CDR2 is SMNVEV (reference sequence). The CDR3 sequence is 14 residues long. V lost 3 bases to trimming and J lost 2 bases; unmatched junction nucleotides: 3. CDR3 sequence: CASSFKRGPYEQYF. In DNA form, the CDR3 reads TGTGCCAGCAGTTTTAAGCGGGGGCCCTACGAGCAGTACTTC.

V usage is TRBV18 and J usage is TRBJ1-5; no clear D. Germline assignment: CDR1 KGHSH and CDR2 LQKENI. Trimming shortened V by 2 bases and J by 1 base, and 12 bases separated the two germline ends. The length of the CDR3 is 16 residues. CDR3 nucleotides: TGTGCCAGCTCACCAGCTACCGGAGGGAGCAATCAGCCCCAGCATTTT. Its protein is CASSPATGGSNQPQHF.

V usage is TRBV25-1 and J usage is TRBJ1-5; 10 bases agree with TRBD1. The CDR3 has 16 residues. V was clipped by 1 base and J by 6 bases; unmatched bases: 6. Germline CDR1 and CDR2: MGHDK and SYGVNS. The DNA for the CDR3 is TGTGCCAGCAGTGAATCGTGGTGGGACAGGGGTCAGCCCCAGCATTTT. Protein product: CASSESWWDRGQPQHF.

This chain connects TRBV6-1 to TRBJ2-5; the match to TRBD1 covers 9 bases. CDR1 is MNHNS, CDR2 SASEGT, per germline. After removal of 4 bases from V and 5 bases from J, the junction contained 11 bases not matched to a gene. This CDR3 is built from 16 residues. This CDR3 is CASSAGTGLPWETQYF. In DNA form, the CDR3 reads TGTGCCAGCAGTGCAGGGACAGGGTTACCGTGGGAGACCCAGTACTTC.

This chain links TRBV11-2 with TRBJ1-2, with 7 bases lining up with TRBD1. The CDR3 has 14 amino acids. With 4 bases clipped from V and 5 bases from J, the junction kept 7 bases outside the gene matches. Germline V lookup: CDR1 SGHAT, CDR2 FQNNGV. The CDR3 DNA sequence: TGTGCCAGCAGCTCCAACAGGGGCCGATATGGCTACACCTTC. Translating gives CASSSNRGRYGYTF.

The chain links TRBV6-6 to TRBJ2-7; D remains ambiguous. V was pared by 2 bases and J by 5 bases, with 7 bases between. Per germline, CDR1 MNHNY and CDR2 SVGAGI (reference sequence). There are 12 residues in the CDR3. Written as DNA, the CDR3 is TGTGCCAGCAGTTACGTAGATAACGAGCAGTACTTC. This sequence encodes CASSYVDNEQYF.

The J gene is TRBJ2-3, the V gene TRBV24-1, with 7 bases identical to TRBD1. Germline lookup yields CDR1 KGHDR and CDR2 SFDVKD. V lost 8 bases and J lost 2; bases outside the gene matches: 21. The CDR3 length is 19 residues. CDR3 region: CATTPRDRRTLATTDTQYF. In DNA form, the CDR3 reads TGTGCCACCACCCCCCGGGACAGAAGAACCCTAGCCACCACAGATACGCAGTATTTT.

Regarding this clone: Other DNA sequences from this sample encode an identical CDR3 as well. This sequence joins TRBV9 and TRBJ1-6; D is ambiguous. This CDR3 has 15 residues. Germline lookup yields CDR1 SGDLS and CDR2 YYNGEE. V lost 4 bases and J lost 0, with 8 bases in between. This CDR3 reads CASSPPGSYNSPLHF. The CDR3 nucleotides read TGTGCCAGCAGCCCTCCAGGCTCCTATAATTCACCCCTCCACTTT.

This clone occurred a few times. The chain employs TRBV2 and TRBJ1-6; the match to TRBD1 covers 11 bases. The V and J ends lost 5 bases and 5 bases, in that order; junction bases with no gene match: 2. CDR1 and CDR2 (germline): SNHLY, FYNNEI. The CDR3 has 15 amino acids. The DNA for the CDR3 is TGTGCCAGCAGTCGGGACAGGGGGAATAATTCACCCCTCCACTTT. Translating gives CASSRDRGNNSPLHF.

The chain has TRBV7-2 and TRBJ2-7, with 8 bases aligning to TRBD1. The CDR3 is made up of 16 amino acids. After removal of 4 bases from V and 0 bases from J, the junction contained 8 bases not matched to a gene. CDR1 is SGHTA and CDR2 is FQGNSA in the germline V gene. DNA of the CDR3: TGTGCCAGCAGCTCAGGACAGGGCCTGGGCTCCTACGAGCAGTACTTC. Translated: CASSSGQGLGSYEQYF. The full variable domain, its missing parts supplied by reference TRBV7-2 and TRBJ2-7, is GAGVSQSPSNKVTEKGKDVELRCDPISGHTALYWYRQSLGQGLEFLIYFQGNSAPDKSGLPSDRFSAERTGGSVSTLTIQRTQQEDSAVYLCASSSGQGLGSYEQYFGPGTRLTVT.

The genes are TRBV7-2 and TRBJ2-1, with D unresolved. Deletions cut 5 bases from V and 6 bases from J, with 17 bases between. The CDR3 length is 15 residues. CDR1 SGHTA and CDR2 FQGNSA come from the germline V gene. The CDR3 here is CASSPTRDVANEQFF. Here the CDR3 DNA reads TGTGCCAGCAGCCCCACGAGAGACGTAGCCAATGAGCAGTTCTTC.

This chain links TRBV9 with TRBJ2-3; a possible D gene is TRBD2 (7 bases). V gave up 6 bases and J gave up 3 bases, with 20 bases separating them. The CDR3 is 16 residues long. Germline loops: CDR1 SGDLS, CDR2 YYNGEE. The CDR3 DNA reads TGTGCCAGCACCGGGGGGTTGGGGGGCAGGACAGATACGCAGTATTTT. It codes for CASTGGLGGRTDTQYF.

CDR3 sequence reads: CASSASWGDDEQFF. CDR3 DNA sequence: TGTGCCAGCAGCGCTAGTTGGGGCGACGATGAGCAGTTCTTC. The rearrangement links TRBV7-9 to TRBJ2-1; D may be TRBD1 (5 bases). In germline, CDR1 is SEHNR, CDR2 FQNEAQ (reference sequence). The V end was cut by 5 bases, the J end by 8 bases, with 16 bases between. This CDR3 is built from 14 residues.

V gene TRBV4-3 combines with J gene TRBJ2-1; TRBD2 agrees at 10 bases. V trimming: 1 base; J trimming: 7 bases; junction bases outside the gene matches: 10. This CDR3 region has 17 residues. Germline CDR1 reads LGHNA; CDR2 reads YSLEER. The CDR3 is CASSQGRSGGEWNEQFF. DNA of the CDR3: TGCGCCAGCAGCCAAGGTAGGAGCGGGGGGGAATGGAATGAGCAGTTCTTC.

The J gene is TRBJ1-2, the V gene TRBV9; D might be TRBD1 (6 bases). CDR3 size: 14 residues. The germline V and J ends were trimmed by 0 bases and 4 bases, with 10 bases remaining between them. Germline CDR1 reads SGDLS; CDR2 reads YYNGEE. The CDR3 nucleotides read TGTGCCAGCAGCGTAGATCAGGGGCTCTATGGCTACACCTTC. This gives the protein CASSVDQGLYGYTF.

The rearrangement links TRBV5-1 to TRBJ2-6; TRBD1 aligns across 8 bases. CDR1 and CDR2 from the germline V gene are SGHRS and YFSETQ. V was clipped by 2 bases and J by 2 bases; unmatched bases: 0. The CDR3 is 15 amino acids. The DNA of the CDR3 is TGCGCCAGCAGCTTACAGGGGGCTGGGGCCAACGTCCTGACTTTC. Translating gives CASSLQGAGANVLTF.

The rearrangement joins TRBV7-3 to TRBJ1-2; possible D gene TRBD1, 5 bases. CDR3 size: 14 residues. Germline CDR1 is SGHTA and CDR2 is FQGTGA. Deletions cut 5 bases from V and 2 bases from J, with 12 bases between. CDR3 sequence (DNA): TGTGCCAGCAGCCCTTCGACAGTAAACTATGGCTACACCTTC. This sequence encodes CASSPSTVNYGYTF.

The chain links TRBV24-1 to TRBJ1-1, with TRBD1 matching over 9 bases. The germline V gene encodes CDR1 KGHDR and CDR2 SFDVKD. The CDR3 is 23 residues long. V lost 3 bases to trimming and J lost 0 bases; unmatched junction nucleotides: 25. CDR3 protein: CATSDTKSRVPGQGSQMNTEAFF. The CDR3 DNA reads TGTGCCACCAGTGATACCAAGAGTCGAGTACCGGGACAGGGCTCGCAGATGAACACTGAAGCTTTCTTT.

This clone has just one count. J is TRBJ1-2 and V is TRBV9; D possibly corresponds to TRBD1 (6 bases). Trimming pared 4 bases from V and 3 bases from J, leaving 16 bases between. This CDR3 is 15 amino acids long. CDR1 and CDR2 (germline): SGDLS, YYNGEE. The CDR3 coding sequence is TGTGCCAGCAGCCATACCACAGGGCCTCACTATGGCTACACCTTC. As protein: CASSHTTGPHYGYTF.

Remarks on this clone: Other DNA sequences in the sample encode the same CDR3. This chain connects TRBV4-2 to TRBJ2-2; D uncertain. The V and J ends lost 1 base and 5 bases respectively, with 2 bases between them. CDR3 size: 12 residues. Germline CDR1 reads LGHNA; CDR2 reads YNFKEQ. The CDR3 here is CASSQATGELFF. The CDR3 DNA follows: TGTGCCAGCAGCCAAGCAACCGGGGAGCTGTTTTTT.

DNA for the CDR3: TGTGCCACAAACAGGGGGGCGCATCCTCATAGCAATCAGCCCCAGCATTTT. This codes for CATNRGAHPHSNQPQHF. The J gene is TRBJ1-5, the V gene TRBV24-1; 8 bases map to TRBD1. CDR1 KGHDR and CDR2 SFDVKD come from the germline V gene. The CDR3 is made up of 17 amino acids. J was trimmed by 0 bases and V by 10 bases; bases with no gene match: 13.

The rearrangement uses TRBV19 and TRBJ1-5; 7 nucleotides match TRBD1. The germline V gene encodes CDR1 LNHDA and CDR2 SQIVND (reference sequence). This CDR3 spans 15 amino acids. The DNA for the CDR3 is TGTGCTAGCCTAGGACAGGTTCGTCGGAATCAGCCCCAGCATTTT. This codes for CASLGQVRRNQPQHF.

This sequence joins TRBV11-3 and TRBJ1-1, with D possibly matching TRBD1 (6 bases). The CDR3 loop spans 16 amino acids. The V gene lost 0 bases and the J gene lost 3 bases, with 14 bases spanning the gap. Looked up from germline, CDR1 is SGHNT and CDR2 is YENEEA. The CDR3, as DNA: TGTGCCAGCAGCTTAGAGGGACACCAAAAGGACACTGAAGCTTTCTTT. Its translation: CASSLEGHQKDTEAFF.

The chain recombines TRBV4-2 with TRBJ1-5; D possibly corresponds to TRBD1 (6 bases). Trimming shortened V by 0 bases and J by 7 bases, and 19 bases separated the two germline ends. This CDR3 contains 17 residues. CDR1 is LGHNA, CDR2 YNFKEQ, per germline. CDR3 nucleotides: TGTGCCAGCAGCCAAGATTTGTTAGGGGGGGCTGGCCAGCCCCAGCATTTT. It codes for CASSQDLLGGAGQPQHF.

This CDR3 is CASSQQTTYEQYF. CDR3 DNA sequence: TGTGCCAGCAGTCAACAGACGACCTACGAGCAGTACTTC. V and J are TRBV6-5 and TRBJ2-7; D gene ambiguous. The germline CDR1 and CDR2 sequences are MNHEY and SVGAGI. The germline V and J ends were trimmed by 5 bases and 2 bases, with 10 bases remaining between them. This CDR3 spans 13 amino acids.

DNA of the CDR3: TGTGCCAGCAGCGACCAGGGGATCGCAGATACGCAGTATTTT. Its translation is CASSDQGIADTQYF. This chain links TRBV9 with TRBJ2-3; TRBD1 is a possible D gene (6 bases). The CDR3 spans 14 residues. Germline V gives CDR1 SGDLS, CDR2 YYNGEE. V lost 3 bases and J 4 bases, leaving 12 bases between the germline ends. The variable domain in full, with the rest retrieved from reference TRBV9 and TRBJ2-3, is DSGVTQTPKHLITATGQRVTLRCSPRSGDLSVYWYQQSLDQGLQFLIQYYNGEERAKGNILERFSAQQFPDLHSELNLSSLELGDSALYFCASSDQGIADTQYFGPGTRLTVL.

The genes are TRBV6-6 and TRBJ1-5, with a possible D match to TRBD1 (5 bases). V was shortened by 0 bases and J by 6 bases, with 9 bases between the two germline ends. The length of the CDR3 is 14 residues. Germline values: CDR1 MNHNY, CDR2 SVGAGI (reference sequence). The CDR3 DNA reads TGTGCCAGCAGTTACTCAGCAGGGCGTCAGCCCCAGCATTTT. Protein sequence: CASSYSAGRQPQHF.

This clone was seen more than once but under ten times. The chain uses TRBV4-2 and TRBJ2-1; D unclear. Per germline, CDR1 LGHNA and CDR2 YNFKEQ. The CDR3 runs 16 residues. The V end was cut by 1 base, the J end by 0 bases, with 10 bases between. CDR3 amino acids: CASSQGASSSYNEQFF. The CDR3, as DNA: TGTGCCAGCAGCCAAGGGGCTTCCAGCTCCTACAATGAGCAGTTCTTC.